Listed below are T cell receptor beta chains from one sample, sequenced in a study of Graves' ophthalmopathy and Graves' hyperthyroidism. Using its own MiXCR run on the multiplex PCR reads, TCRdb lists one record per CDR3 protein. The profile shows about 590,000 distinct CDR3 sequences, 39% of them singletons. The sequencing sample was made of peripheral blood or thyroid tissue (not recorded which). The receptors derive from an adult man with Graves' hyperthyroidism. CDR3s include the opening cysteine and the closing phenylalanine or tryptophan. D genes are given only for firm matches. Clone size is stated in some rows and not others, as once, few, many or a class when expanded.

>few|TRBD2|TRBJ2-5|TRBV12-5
CASGPGLAGETQYF
TGTGCTAGTGGTCCGGGACTAGCGGGAGAGACCCAGTACTTC
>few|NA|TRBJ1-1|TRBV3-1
CASSQERSTEAFF
TGTGCCAGCAGCCAAGAAAGGTCCACTGAAGCTTTCTTT
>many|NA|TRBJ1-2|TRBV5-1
CASSNPGTSEGYTF
TGCGCCAGCAGCAACCCCGGGACATCGGAAGGCTACACCTTC
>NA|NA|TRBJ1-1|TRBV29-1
CSVEDPGRIPNTEAFF
TGCAGCGTTGAAGATCCGGGTAGGATCCCGAACACTGAAGCTTTCTTT
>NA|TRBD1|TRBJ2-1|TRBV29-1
CSVDRDRNEQFF
TGCAGCGTCGACAGGGATAGGAATGAGCAGTTCTTC
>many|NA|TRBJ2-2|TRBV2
CASSDQGREDTGELFF
TGTGCCAGCAGTGACCAGGGACGCGAGGACACCGGGGAGCTGTTTTTT
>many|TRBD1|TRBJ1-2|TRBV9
CASSARQGSYGYTF
TGTGCCAGCAGCGCCCGACAGGGTAGCTATGGCTACACCTTC
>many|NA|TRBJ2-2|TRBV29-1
CSVPVAGGNTGELFF
TGCAGCGTCCCCGTGGCTGGGGGGAACACCGGGGAGCTGTTTTTT
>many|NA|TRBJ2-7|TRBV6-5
CASSPFLSYEQYF
TGTGCCAGCAGCCCCTTTTTGTCCTACGAGCAGTACTTC
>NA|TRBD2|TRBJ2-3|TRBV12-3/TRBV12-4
CASSPGLAADTQYF
TGTGCCAGCAGTCCCGGACTAGCAGCAGATACGCAGTATTTT
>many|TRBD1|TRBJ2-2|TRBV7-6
CASSRTGGNTGELFF
TGTGCCAGCAGCAGGACAGGGGGGAACACCGGGGAGCTGTTTTTT
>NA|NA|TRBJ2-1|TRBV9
CASSTLGGRGYNEQFF
TGTGCCAGCAGCACCCTGGGGGGAAGGGGCTACAATGAGCAGTTCTTC
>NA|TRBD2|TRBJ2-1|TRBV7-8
CASSDPGLAGSEQFF
TGTGCCAGCAGCGATCCGGGACTAGCGGGTAGTGAGCAGTTCTTC
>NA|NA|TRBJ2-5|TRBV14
CASSQVGSSFQETQYF
TGTGCCAGCAGCCAAGTAGGCAGCTCCTTCCAAGAGACCCAGTACTTC
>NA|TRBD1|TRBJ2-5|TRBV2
CASSRGTGTEETQYF
TGTGCCAGCAGTCGGGGGACAGGGACCGAAGAGACCCAGTACTTC
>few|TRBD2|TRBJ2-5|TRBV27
CASRVHGTSALQETQYF
TGTGCCAGCAGAGTACACGGGACTAGCGCTTTACAAGAGACCCAGTACTTC
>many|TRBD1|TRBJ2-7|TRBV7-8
CASSLARGSYEQYF
TGCGCCAGCAGCTTGGCCAGGGGGTCCTACGAGCAGTACTTC
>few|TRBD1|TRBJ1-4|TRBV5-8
CASSHYTQNRGPNEKLFF
TGTGCCAGCAGCCACTACACCCAGAACAGGGGACCTAATGAAAAACTGTTTTTT
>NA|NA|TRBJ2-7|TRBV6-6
CASNFPSSEQYF
TGTGCCAGCAACTTTCCTTCCTCCGAGCAGTACTTC
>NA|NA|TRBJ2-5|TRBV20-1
CSARDLREETQYF
TGCAGTGCTAGAGATCTAAGGGAAGAGACCCAGTACTTC
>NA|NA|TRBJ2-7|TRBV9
CASSEWAESSYEQYF
TGTGCCAGCAGTGAATGGGCAGAAAGCTCCTACGAGCAGTACTTC
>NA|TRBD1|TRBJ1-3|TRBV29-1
CSVERPGTGGNTIYF
TGCAGCGTTGAACGTCCCGGGACAGGTGGAAACACCATATATTTT
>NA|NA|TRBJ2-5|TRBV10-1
CASSARGLQGTQYF
TGCGCCAGCAGTGCCAGAGGCCTACAAGGGACCCAGTACTTC
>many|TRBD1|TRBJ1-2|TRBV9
CASSESGTANYGYTF
TGTGCCAGCAGCGAATCCGGGACAGCTAACTATGGCTACACCTTC
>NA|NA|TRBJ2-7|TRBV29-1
CSVVASVDTVPPYEQYF
TGCAGCGTTGTGGCCAGCGTAGACACCGTCCCCCCCTACGAGCAGTACTTC
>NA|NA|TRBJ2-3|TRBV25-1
CASSTNRGLTPSSTDTQYF
TGTGCCAGCAGCACCAACCGAGGACTAACGCCATCTAGCACAGATACGCAGTATTTT
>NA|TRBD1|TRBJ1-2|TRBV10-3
CATKMGQGINYGYTF
TGTGCCACCAAAATGGGACAGGGAATTAACTATGGCTACACCTTC
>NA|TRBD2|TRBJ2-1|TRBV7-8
CASSLMRGATMDEQFF
TGTGCCAGCAGCTTAATGCGGGGGGCCACTATGGATGAGCAGTTCTTC